The 32 T cell receptor beta chains below come from one sample, sequenced in a study of molecular identifiers for immune sequencing clone quantification. Via MiXCR, TCRdb re-called the PCR reads, giving one row per CDR3 protein. Of some 320,000 distinct CDR3 sequences detected, over 20% appear once; the ten largest clones hold approximately 0.84%. The sequenced material came from naive CD8+ T cells from blood, with Jurkat cell RNA spiked in. As for subset: FACS-sorted CD8+CD4-CCR7+CD45RA+ naive T cells. These TCRs come from a human donor in good health. Some libraries in this study had Jurkat cell RNA spiked in.

This clonotype was counted many times. The rearrangement links TRBV24-1 to TRBJ1-1; 8 nucleotides align to TRBD1. V lost 1 base, J lost 12 bases, and 6 bases stayed unmatched. Germline loops: CDR1 KGHDR, CDR2 SFDVKD. The CDR3 contains 13 residues. CDR3 DNA sequence: TGTGCCACCAGTGATTTTCCAGGGGGCGAAACTTTCTTT. Its protein product is CATSDFPGGETFF.

This clonotype was seen a handful of times. The chain carries TRBV19 and TRBJ1-1; 10 bases are shared with TRBD1. The CDR3 has 15 amino acids. J was trimmed by 4 bases and V by 6 bases; bases with no gene match: 8. CDR1 and CDR2 from the germline V gene are LNHDA and SQIVND (reference sequence). For the CDR3, the DNA is TGTGCCAGTAGGGATTTGGACAGGGGGAGCACTGAAGCTTTCTTT. It encodes CASRDLDRGSTEAFF.

For this clonotype: Given a much more abundant clone one base away, this may be a read error. The rearrangement uses TRBV6-5 and TRBJ1-1, with TRBD1 as a possible D gene (5 bases). The V gene lost 6 bases and the J gene lost 4 bases, with 15 bases spanning the gap. The CDR3 is 14 residues long. CDR1 is MNHEY, CDR2 SVGAGI, per germline. DNA of the CDR3: TGTGCCAGCAGCCACATGGGGGAAAGCACTGAAGCTTTCTTT. The encoded protein is CASSHMGESTEAFF.

This chain connects TRBV7-9 to TRBJ2-1; 12 nucleotides align to TRBD2. V trimming: 5 bases; J trimming: 10 bases; junction bases outside the gene matches: 12. Looked up from germline, CDR1 is SEHNR and CDR2 is FQNEAQ (reference sequence). The CDR3 consists of 16 residues. CDR3 in DNA: TGTGCCAGCAGCCCGCTAGCGGGGGGGCCCAGCTGGGAGCAGTTCTTC. It translates to CASSPLAGGPSWEQFF.

This clonotype has a handful of counts. The chain couples TRBV3-1 to TRBJ1-2; 7 nucleotides agree with TRBD1. Germline values: CDR1 LGHDT, CDR2 YNNKEL (reference sequence). The CDR3 has 17 amino acids. The junction had 11 bases not matched to a gene; V was cut back by 4 bases and J by 0 bases. In DNA, the CDR3 is TGTGCCAGCAGCCCCCGGCAGGGGGTGAGGACTAACTATGGCTACACCTTC. Translated: CASSPRQGVRTNYGYTF.

This clonotype was detected many times. The gene calls are TRBV6-2 or TRBV6-3 and TRBJ1-2; D not certain. CDR1 is MNHEY and CDR2 is SVGEGT in the germline V gene. V lost 6 bases, J lost 4 bases, and 6 bases lay in between. This CDR3 region has 11 residues. The CDR3 sequence is CASRLFYGYTF. DNA for the CDR3: TGTGCCAGCAGGTTATTCTATGGCTACACCTTC.

This clonotype was picked up many times. The chain links TRBV25-1 to TRBJ1-1; D might be TRBD1 (5 bases). The germline V gene has CDR1 MGHDK and CDR2 SYGVNS. This CDR3 is 12 amino acids long. Deletions cut 5 bases from V and 4 bases from J, with 8 bases between. The CDR3 loop reads CASSRGATEAFF. The CDR3 DNA reads as TGTGCCAGCAGTAGGGGAGCCACTGAAGCTTTCTTT.

Remarks on this clonotype: With a much larger clone just one base away, this may be a read error. The rearrangement uses TRBV9 and TRBJ2-1, with D perhaps matching TRBD2 (6 bases). This CDR3 comprises 16 residues. Per germline, CDR1 SGDLS and CDR2 YYNGEE. The CDR3 reads CAGSATLGTAYNEQFF. Here the CDR3 DNA reads TGTGCCGGCAGCGCTACTCTCGGGACTGCCTACAATGAGCAGTTCTTC.

As concerns this clonotype: A much larger clone lies one base from this, so it may be a read error. The chain recombines TRBV7-2 with TRBJ2-2, with D possibly TRBD2 on 5 matching bases. This CDR3 contains 14 residues. CDR1 SGHTA and CDR2 FQGNSA come from the germline V gene. CDR3 in amino acids: CASSQVDPSGEPFF. The CDR3 DNA reads TGTGCCAGCAGCCAAGTGGACCCCTCCGGGGAGCCGTTTTTT.

This clonotype was detected only a few times. With a much larger clone just one base away, this may be a read error. CDR3 sequence (DNA): TGTGCCAGCAGTGCGGGTCTGCCCCAGCATTTT. This gives the protein CASSAGLPQHF. The rearrangement links TRBV12-3 or TRBV12-4 to TRBJ1-5; D is unresolved. This CDR3 spans 11 amino acids. V was clipped by 5 bases and J by 9 bases, with 8 bases between them.

This clonotype was observed many times. For the CDR3, the DNA is TGTGCCAGCAGCTTTGGTAGCGGGATGGGAGAGCAGTACTTC. Protein product: CASSFGSGMGEQYF. The chain combines TRBV11-1 with TRBJ2-7; TRBD2 matches 8 bases. CDR1 is SGHAT and CDR2 is FQDESV in the germline V gene (reference sequence). This CDR3 is built from 14 residues. The junction had 8 bases not matched to a gene; V was cut back by 3 bases and J by 7 bases.

In regard to this clonotype: A read error may explain this, as a much larger clone is one base away. The chain joins TRBV14 to TRBJ2-7, with 8 nucleotides matching TRBD1. The J call may be faulty, since TRBJ2-1 better matches the DNA end. Germline V gene sequence: CDR1 SGHDN, CDR2 FVKESK. This CDR3 is 17 amino acids long. The chain's CDR3 is CASSQDGQGATYNEQFF. CDR3 bases: TGTGCCAGCAGCCAAGATGGGCAGGGGGCGACCTACAATGAGCAGTTCTTC.

As concerns this clonotype: A read error may be the cause here, since a much bigger clone is one base away. The rearrangement uses TRBV4-1 and TRBJ1-1, with D tentatively TRBD1 (6 bases). The CDR3 spans 13 residues. The germline V and J ends were trimmed by 4 bases and 5 bases, with 11 bases remaining between them. Germline loops: CDR1 MGHRA, CDR2 YSYEKL. The CDR3 spells CASSLPGETEAFF. DNA for the CDR3: TGCGCCAGCAGCCTACCAGGGGAGACTGAAGCTTTCTTT.

There are many counts of this clonotype. The chain carries TRBV7-9 and TRBJ1-1; 8 nucleotides match TRBD1. Trimming cost V 3 bases and J 7 bases; bases outside gene matches: 10. The CDR3 loop spans 15 amino acids. Germline V gene lookup returns CDR1 SEHNR and CDR2 FQNEAQ (reference sequence). The CDR3 DNA reads TGTGCCAGCAGCTTTCTGACAGGGGTGATGAGTGAAGCTTTCTTT. This encodes CASSFLTGVMSEAFF.

This clonotype was detected only a few times. The chain uses TRBV7-9 and TRBJ1-2, with a possible D match to TRBD1 (5 bases). The CDR3 has 16 amino acids. Germline V lookup: CDR1 SEHNR, CDR2 FQNEAQ (reference sequence). Trimming removed 5 bases at V and 2 bases at J, with 18 bases between. The CDR3 loop is CASSPNGADGNYGYTF. CDR3 in DNA: TGTGCCAGCAGCCCAAACGGGGCAGACGGAAACTATGGCTACACCTTC.

The genes are TRBV19 and TRBJ2-2; D perhaps matches TRBD1 (7 bases). The CDR3 spans 13 residues. With 11 bases removed from V and 4 bases from J, the gap between germline ends came to 14 bases. The V gene's germline CDR1 is LNHDA and CDR2 SQIVND (reference sequence). CDR3 protein: CALEGAGTGELFF. The CDR3 nucleotides are TGTGCCCTGGAGGGGGCGGGCACCGGGGAGCTGTTTTTT.

This clonotype occurred many times. The genes are TRBV4-1 and TRBJ1-1; D not certain. The CDR3 sequence is 14 residues long. Per the germline V gene, CDR1 is MGHRA and CDR2 is YSYEKL. With 3 bases removed from V and 4 bases from J, the gap between germline ends came to 12 bases. Here the CDR3 reads CASSQVRETTEAFF. CDR3 sequence (DNA): TGCGCCAGCAGCCAGGTCCGGGAGACCACTGAAGCTTTCTTT.

The chain is built from TRBV7-6 and TRBJ2-3; D ambiguous. The germline gives CDR1 SGHVS, CDR2 FNYEAQ. This CDR3 has 13 residues. V lost 5 bases to trimming and J lost 3 bases, with 9 bases between them. Written as DNA, the CDR3 is TGTGCCAGCAGCCCGAGAAAAACAGATACGCAGTATTTT. Translated, it gives CASSPRKTDTQYF.

This clonotype was seen ten or more times. CDR3 DNA sequence: TGTGCCAGCAGCCAAGGGGTTGGGGTTGCGGACACTGAAGCTTTCTTT. It codes for CASSQGVGVADTEAFF. V usage is TRBV14 and J usage is TRBJ1-1; the D is unclear. V gave up 1 base and J gave up 3 bases, with 15 bases separating them. Germline CDR1 and CDR2: SGHDN and FVKESK. The CDR3 totals 16 residues.

The genes are TRBV3-1 and TRBJ2-1; no firm D call. The CDR3 contains 16 residues. The V gene lost 0 bases and the J gene lost 7 bases, with 16 bases spanning the gap. Germline V gene lookup returns CDR1 LGHDT and CDR2 YNNKEL (reference sequence). The CDR3 coding sequence is TGTGCCAGCAGCCAAGAGGAGACTTTGGTGGGTAATGAGCAGTTCTTC. Protein: CASSQEETLVGNEQFF.

This clonotype was counted only a few times. This chain connects TRBV4-3 to TRBJ2-7; 8 nucleotides line up with TRBD2. Germline V gives CDR1 LGHNA, CDR2 YSLEER. The length of the CDR3 is 17 residues. Trimming removed 0 bases from V and 2 bases from J; junction bases left unmatched: 9. The CDR3 nucleotides are TGCGCCAGCAGCCAAGATCTGCGTCCAGCGGGAGCCTACGAGCAGTACTTC. It translates to CASSQDLRPAGAYEQYF.

This clonotype has ten or more counts. The rearrangement links TRBV12-3 or TRBV12-4 to TRBJ1-4; D is possibly TRBD1 (6 bases). The CDR3 sequence is 14 residues long. Deletions cut 5 bases from V and 7 bases from J, with 14 bases between. The DNA for the CDR3 is TGTGCCAGCAGTCCCCCCGCAGGGGTTGAAAAACTGTTTTTT. The encoded protein is CASSPPAGVEKLFF.

This clonotype was seen a few times. One junction end does not reproduce the germline sequence, and a read error may be involved. Here the CDR3 reads CVSSEVGTEAFF. The CDR3 DNA is TGTGTCAGCAGTGAGGTTGGGACTGAAGCTTTCTTT. This sequence joins TRBV28 and TRBJ1-1, with D unresolved. This CDR3 has 12 residues. Per the germline V gene, CDR1 is MDHEN and CDR2 is SYDVKM.

With respect to this clonotype: One base away lies a much larger clone, so this may be a sequencing read error. The chain is built from TRBV9 and TRBJ2-7; D is uncertain. V dropped 0 bases and J dropped 3 bases, with 10 bases sitting between them. This CDR3 is built from 14 residues. Germline lookup yields CDR1 SGDLS and CDR2 YYNGEE. The CDR3 region is CASSVAPALYEQYF. The DNA for the CDR3 is TGTGCCAGCAGCGTAGCGCCCGCGCTCTACGAGCAGTACTTC.

This clonotype was detected many times. The J gene is TRBJ1-1, the V gene TRBV12-3 or TRBV12-4, with 10 bases identical to TRBD1. The V and J ends lost 5 bases and 1 base, in that order; junction bases with no gene match: 7. The length of the CDR3 is 16 residues. The CDR3 bases are TGTGCCAGCAGTGCAACCGGGACAGGGGCGAACACTGAAGCTTTCTTT. Protein sequence: CASSATGTGANTEAFF.

The chain joins TRBV18 to TRBJ2-3, with 10 nucleotides matching TRBD2. Germline V CDR1 and CDR2: KGHSH, LQKENI. The CDR3 totals 17 residues. The J segment lost 3 bases and the V segment lost 2 bases, leaving 8 bases of the junction unmatched. For the CDR3, the DNA is TGTGCCAGCTCACCAACTATAAGCGGGGGGGCGACAGATACGCAGTATTTT. This gives the protein CASSPTISGGATDTQYF.

This rearrangement joins TRBV20-1 to TRBJ2-5, with 10 nucleotides matching TRBD2. Germline CDR1 DFQATT, CDR2 SNEGSKA (reference sequence). J lost 2 bases, V lost 0 bases, and 12 bases had no gene match. CDR3 size: 18 residues. CDR3 region: CSARDRRSGTSVQETQYF. CDR3 bases: TGCAGTGCTAGAGATCGGAGATCCGGGACTAGCGTTCAAGAGACCCAGTACTTC.

The rearrangement links TRBV2 to TRBJ2-5, with TRBD1 matching over 10 bases. Germline V gene sequence: CDR1 SNHLY, CDR2 FYNNEI. Unmatched junction bases numbered 5, after V lost 3 bases and J lost 4 bases. The CDR3 length is 15 residues. The DNA for the CDR3 is TGTGCCAGCAGTGAGACAGGGGGCTACGGAGAGACCCAGTACTTC. As protein: CASSETGGYGETQYF. Supplemented by reference TRBV2 and TRBJ2-5, the full variable domain reads EPEVTQTPSHQVTQMGQEVILRCVPISNHLYFYWYRQILGQKVEFLVSFYNNEISEKSEIFDDQFSVERPDGSNFTLKIRSTKLEDSAMYFCASSETGGYGETQYFGPGTRLLVL.

On this clonotype itself: Since a much larger clone is just one base distant, this may be a read error. The chain is built from TRBV7-9 and TRBJ1-3; D gene ambiguous. V was trimmed by 4 bases and J by 4 bases, leaving 5 bases between them. This CDR3 spans 12 amino acids. CDR1 is SEHNR, CDR2 FQNEAQ, per germline (reference sequence). CDR3 protein: CASSWCGNTIYF. The CDR3 coding sequence is TGTGCCAGCAGCTGGTGCGGAAACACCATATATTTT.

This clonotype was counted between two and nine times. The chain is built from TRBV20-1 and TRBJ2-3; D gene uncertain. Per the germline V gene, CDR1 is DFQATT and CDR2 is SNEGSKA (reference sequence). V lost 0 bases, J lost 1 base, and 20 bases lay in between. The CDR3 length is 18 residues. The CDR3 reads CSARDRASIIFGTDTQYF. CDR3 DNA sequence: TGCAGTGCTAGAGATCGGGCGTCGATCATTTTCGGCACAGATACGCAGTATTTT.

The CDR3 loop reads CASSFSGGGNEKLFF. Here the CDR3 DNA reads TGTGCCAGCAGTTTTTCAGGGGGCGGTAATGAAAAACTGTTTTTT. V is TRBV27 and J is TRBJ1-4, with 8 bases matching TRBD1. In germline, CDR1 is MNHEY, CDR2 SMNVEV (reference sequence). The CDR3 spans 15 residues. Trimming at V came to 3 bases and at J to 4 bases, leaving 4 bases not matched to a gene.

This clonotype was seen many times. This chain joins TRBV4-1 and TRBJ2-7; D is ambiguous. CDR3 length equals 11 residues. Trimming removed 1 base at V and 5 bases at J, with 3 bases between. Germline V gene lookup returns CDR1 MGHRA and CDR2 YSYEKL. The CDR3 sequence is CASSQGHEQYF. CDR3 nucleotides: TGCGCCAGCAGCCAAGGGCACGAGCAGTACTTC.